This T cell receptor beta chain was obtained from a study of blood T cell repertoires in COVID-19. Study-wide context: Sources were T cells, B-cell-depleted T cells, or PBMCs; the material itself was cDNA or gDNA.

Original processing notes: Reference gene primer amplification in the assay estimated nucleated cell counts. The assay was immunoSEQ multiplex PCR, and TCRdb's table has in-frame clones only and misses some. V, J and clone size were drawn from that table, and D and trimming were deduced from the DNA. The table lists about 300,000 clones, about nine tenths of them singletons. V dropped 7 bases and J dropped 4 bases, with 16 bases sitting between them. Germline-derived CDR1 and CDR2 are GTSNPN and SVGIG (reference sequence). The CDR3 spans 13 residues. The sequence derives from a man in his sixties who had recovered from COVID-19. The chain employs TRBV30 and TRBJ1-1; weak D call: TRBD1 (5 bases). Sequences were obtained from PBMCs or T cells enriched from blood (not recorded which). The chain's CDR3 is CAYRPGGVTEAFF. CDR3 coding DNA: TGTGCCTACAGACCGGGGGGGGTCACTGAAGCTTTCTTT. Variable domain in full (rest from reference TRBV30 and TRBJ1-1): SQTIHQWPATLVQPVGSPLSLECTVEGTSNPNLYWYRQAAGRGLQLLFYSVGIGQISSEVPQNLSASRPQDRQFILSSKKLLLSDSGFYLCAYRPGGVTEAFFGQGTRLTVV.